This is a list of T cell receptor beta chains from one sample in a study of blood T cells in healthy people across ages. TCRdb recomputed calls from the 5' RACE reads with MiXCR, one row per CDR3 protein. The sample lists roughly 1.6 million distinct CDR3 sequences; about 32% were seen once. Sample: blood. These receptors all stem from a woman under 40 in good health. CDR3s include the opening cysteine and the closing phenylalanine or tryptophan. D genes are given only for firm matches. Size is omitted from some rows. Given values are once, few, many or a class for expanded clones.

clone_size d_call j_call v_call cdr3_aa cdr3_nt
NA NA TRBJ2-6 TRBV7-9 CASSLSNSGANVLTF TGTGCCAGCAGCTTGAGTAACTCTGGGGCCAACGTCCTGACTTTC
few TRBD1 TRBJ2-6 TRBV18 CASSESGTGSSGANVLTF TGTGCCAGCTCAGAATCCGGGACAGGGTCCTCTGGGGCCAACGTCCTGACTTTC
NA TRBD1 TRBJ2-1 TRBV14 CASSQVTGTGRKNEQFF TGTGCCAGCAGCCAAGTAACCGGGACAGGGAGGAAGAATGAGCAGTTCTTC
NA NA TRBJ2-7 TRBV6-1 CASRSGTLTYEQYF TGTGCCAGCAGGTCCGGGACGCTCACCTACGAGCAGTACTTC
NA NA TRBJ2-1 TRBV6-1 CASSESTSYNEQFF TGTGCCAGCAGTGAATCAACGAGCTACAATGAGCAGTTCTTC
NA TRBD2 TRBJ2-7 TRBV7-2 CASSSSSGGLQGYEQYF TGTGCCAGCAGCTCCTCTAGCGGGGGGCTACAGGGCTACGAGCAGTACTTC
NA NA TRBJ2-7 TRBV20-1 CSARPAAGSSYEQYF TGCAGTGCTAGACCGGCGGCAGGGAGCTCCTACGAGCAGTACTTC
NA TRBD1 TRBJ1-1 TRBV3-1 CASSDQGGSTEAFF TGTGCCAGCAGCGACCAGGGGGGGTCCACTGAAGCTTTCTTT
few NA TRBJ2-2 TRBV30 CAWSGIRELFF TGTGCCTGGTCGGGGATCCGGGAGCTGTTTTTT
NA NA TRBJ2-3 TRBV11-2 CASSSRVDGTDTQYF TGTGCCAGCAGCTCCCGGGTTGATGGCACAGATACGCAGTATTTT
NA NA TRBJ1-1 TRBV29-1 CSVKGQLNTEAFF TGCAGCGTCAAGGGACAATTGAACACTGAAGCTTTCTTT
NA NA TRBJ1-2 TRBV5-4 CASSQDNMGYGYTF TGTGCCAGCAGCCAGGACAATATGGGCTATGGCTACACCTTC
NA NA TRBJ1-1 TRBV20-1 CSAREFRNTEAFF TGCAGTGCTAGAGAGTTTCGGAACACTGAAGCTTTCTTT
NA NA TRBJ2-5 TRBV12-3/TRBV12-4 CACNLFGGQETQYF TGTGCCTGCAACCTCTTTGGCGGACAAGAGACCCAGTACTTC
few TRBD1 TRBJ2-4 TRBV7-9 CASSPIGQGAIQYF TGTGCCAGCAGCCCGATTGGACAGGGCGCCATTCAGTACTTC
many NA TRBJ2-5 TRBV5-1 CASSYTPQRETQYF TGCGCCAGCAGCTACACACCCCAGAGAGAGACCCAGTACTTC
NA TRBD1 TRBJ2-3 TRBV6-5 CASSYGQGVGTDTQYF TGTGCCAGCAGTTACGGGCAGGGGGTAGGAACAGATACGCAGTATTTT
few NA TRBJ2-1 TRBV27 CATRGSAVNEQFF TGTGCCACCAGAGGATCTGCTGTCAATGAGCAGTTCTTC
NA TRBD2 TRBJ2-2 TRBV24-1 CATSGSGGTNTGELFF TGTGCCACCAGTGGTAGCGGGGGGACGAACACCGGGGAGCTGTTTTTT
NA TRBD1 TRBJ1-5 TRBV3-1 CASSQRTGGQPQHF TGTGCCAGCAGCCAGCGTACAGGGGGTCAGCCCCAGCATTTT
NA TRBD2 TRBJ2-5 TRBV7-9 CASSLQPGLAVQEAQYF TGTGCCAGCAGCCTACAGCCGGGACTAGCGGTCCAAGAGGCCCAGTACTTC
few NA TRBJ1-5 TRBV6-2/TRBV6-3 CASSYELQPQHF TGTGCCAGCAGTTACGAGCTCCAGCCCCAGCATTTT
NA NA TRBJ2-1 TRBV9 CASSLFWGSYNEQFF TGTGCCAGCAGCCTTTTCTGGGGGTCCTACAATGAGCAGTTCTTC
NA NA TRBJ2-7 TRBV6-5 CASRADRQNYEQYF TGTGCCAGCAGAGCAGACAGACAAAACTACGAGCAGTACTTC
NA NA TRBJ2-7 TRBV3-1 CASSHNKGTEQYF TGTGCCAGCAGCCATAACAAGGGGACCGAGCAGTACTTC
NA TRBD2 TRBJ2-5 TRBV5-6 CASSNPGGARGETQYF TGTGCCAGCAGCAACCCGGGGGGGGCAAGGGGAGAGACCCAGTACTTC
NA NA TRBJ2-1 TRBV20-1 CSARRGRSYNEQFF TGCAGTGCTAGGCGAGGGAGATCCTACAATGAGCAGTTCTTC
few TRBD2 TRBJ2-5 TRBV6-2/TRBV6-3 CASSYPLAGGLQETQYF TGTGCCAGCAGTTACCCCTTGGCGGGGGGGCTTCAAGAGACCCAGTACTTC
NA NA TRBJ2-7 TRBV20-1 CSANRDNPCEQYF TGCAGTGCTAACCGGGACAACCCCTGCGAGCAGTACTTC
NA TRBD1 TRBJ1-2 TRBV10-3 CAISESKVGQGHYGNTF TGTGCCATCAGTGAGTCGAAAGTGGGACAGGGACACTATGGCAACACCTTC
NA NA TRBJ2-3 TRBV18 CASSRRGGTTQYF TGTGCCAGCTCCCGAAGAGGGGGGACTACGCAGTATTTT
few TRBD1 TRBJ2-3 TRBV7-6 CASSSHLDRDTQYF TGTGCCAGCAGCTCCCACTTGGACAGGGATACGCAGTATTTT
few NA TRBJ2-1 TRBV20-1 CSAGPQFGDEQFF TGCAGTGCTGGCCCCCAATTCGGCGATGAGCAGTTCTTC